The T cell receptor beta chain described here comes from a study of cytomegalovirus exposure and HLA in healthy donors. Trimming cost V 1 base and J 7 bases, with 26 bases left between them. CDR3 size: 19 residues. Germline V gene sequence: CDR1 MNHEY, CDR2 SMNVEV (reference sequence). Assay: immunoSEQ multiplex PCR; the TCRdb copy retains only in-frame clones and omits some. The sample has 200,000 to 250,000 clones; more than 85% are singletons. The donors were members of the validation cohort comprising about 130 subjects, separate from the roughly 600-subject first cohort. Concerning this clone itself: As yet, its antigen is unknown.

The study's findings and limits: Investigators reported 164 TCR beta chains as tied to cytomegalovirus. In vitro checks showed that three CMV-associated chains really do target CMV antigens. Later, an analysis found that TCR clusters from the first cohort tended to co-occur in the roughly 130 validation repertoires.

The chain employs TRBV27 and TRBJ1-5, with D maybe TRBD1 (6 bases). Sequencing was done on a sample of PBMCs. This clonotype was obtained from a man aged 18 to 30 in good health and CMV-seropositive. CDR3 nucleotides: TGTGCCAGCAGTTTATTCCCCGTGGCCCCGGTGCAGGGGTCCCAGCCCCAGCATTTT. Translating it yields CASSLFPVAPVQGSQPQHF.